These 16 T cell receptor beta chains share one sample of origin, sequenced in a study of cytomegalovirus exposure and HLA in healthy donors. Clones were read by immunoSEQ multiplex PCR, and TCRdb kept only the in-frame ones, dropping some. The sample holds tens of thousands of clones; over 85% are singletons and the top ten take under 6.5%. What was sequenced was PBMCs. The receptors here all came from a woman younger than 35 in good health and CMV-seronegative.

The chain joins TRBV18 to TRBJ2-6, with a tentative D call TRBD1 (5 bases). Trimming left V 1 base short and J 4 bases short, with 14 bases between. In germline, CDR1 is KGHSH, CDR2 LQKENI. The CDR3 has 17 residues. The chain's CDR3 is CASSPQGRSYGANVLTF. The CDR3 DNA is TGTGCCAGCTCACCACAGGGGCGGTCGTACGGGGCCAACGTCCTGACTTTC.

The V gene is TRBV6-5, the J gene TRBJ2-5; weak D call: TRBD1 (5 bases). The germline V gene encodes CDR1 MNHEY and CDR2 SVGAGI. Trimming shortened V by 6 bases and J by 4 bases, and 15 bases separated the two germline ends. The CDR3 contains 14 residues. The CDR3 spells CASSHRNRRETQYF. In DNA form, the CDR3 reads TGTGCCAGCAGCCATAGGAACAGGAGAGAGACCCAGTACTTC.

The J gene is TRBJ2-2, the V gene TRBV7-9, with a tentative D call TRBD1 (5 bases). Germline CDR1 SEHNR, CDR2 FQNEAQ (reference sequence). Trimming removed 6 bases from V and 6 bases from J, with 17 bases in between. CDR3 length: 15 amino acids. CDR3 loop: CASSFQGSGAGELFF. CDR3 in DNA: TGTGCCAGCAGTTTTCAGGGAAGTGGGGCCGGGGAGCTGTTTTTT.

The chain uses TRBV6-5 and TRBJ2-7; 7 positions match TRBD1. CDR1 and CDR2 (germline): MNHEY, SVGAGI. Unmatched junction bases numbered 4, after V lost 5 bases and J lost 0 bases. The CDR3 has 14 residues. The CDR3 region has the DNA TGTGCCAGCAGTCGGGACAGAGACTCCTACGAGCAGTACTTC. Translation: CASSRDRDSYEQYF.

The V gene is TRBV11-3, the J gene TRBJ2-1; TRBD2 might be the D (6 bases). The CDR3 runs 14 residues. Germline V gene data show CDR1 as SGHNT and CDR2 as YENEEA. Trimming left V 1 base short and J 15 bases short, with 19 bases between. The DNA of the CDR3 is TGTGCCAGCAGCTTAGTTGTCGCGGGATCTTTTACGTTCTTC. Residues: CASSLVVAGSFTFF. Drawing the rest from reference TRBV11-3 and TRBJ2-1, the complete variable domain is EAGVVQSPRYKIIEKKQPVAFWCNPISGHNTLYWYLQNLGQGPELLIRYENEEAVDDSQLPKDRFSAERLKGVDSTLKIQPAELGDSAVYLCASSLVVAGSFTFFGPGTRLTVL.

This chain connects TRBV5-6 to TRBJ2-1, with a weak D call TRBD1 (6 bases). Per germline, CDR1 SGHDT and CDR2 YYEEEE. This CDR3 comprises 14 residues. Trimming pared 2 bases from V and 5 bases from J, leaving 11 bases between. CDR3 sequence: CASSFPSGDNEQFF. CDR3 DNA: TGTGCCAGCAGCTTTCCGTCAGGGGACAATGAGCAGTTCTTC.

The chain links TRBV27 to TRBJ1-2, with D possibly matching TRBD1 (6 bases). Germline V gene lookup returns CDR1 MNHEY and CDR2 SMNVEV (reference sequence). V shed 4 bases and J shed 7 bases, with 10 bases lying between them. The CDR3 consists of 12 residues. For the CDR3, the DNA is TGTGCCAGCAGTTCCACAGGGCTTGGCTACACCTTC. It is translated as CASSSTGLGYTF.

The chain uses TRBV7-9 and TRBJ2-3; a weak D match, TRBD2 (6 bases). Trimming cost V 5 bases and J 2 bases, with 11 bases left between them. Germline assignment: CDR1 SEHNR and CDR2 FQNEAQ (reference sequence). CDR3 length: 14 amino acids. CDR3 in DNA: TGTGCCAGCAGCCCATGGGGGGACACAGATACGCAGTATTTT. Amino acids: CASSPWGDTDTQYF.

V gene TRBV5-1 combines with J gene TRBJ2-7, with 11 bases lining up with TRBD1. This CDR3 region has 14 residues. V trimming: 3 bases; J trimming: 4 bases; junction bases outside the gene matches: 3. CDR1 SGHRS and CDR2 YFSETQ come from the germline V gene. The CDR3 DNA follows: TGCGCCAGCAGCTGGACAGGGGGCCAATACGAGCAGTACTTC. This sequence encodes CASSWTGGQYEQYF. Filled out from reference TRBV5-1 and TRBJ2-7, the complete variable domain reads KAGVTQTPRYLIKTRGQQVTLSCSPISGHRSVSWYQQTPGQGLQFLFEYFSETQRNKGNFPGRFSGRQFSNSRSEMNVSTLELGDSALYLCASSWTGGQYEQYFGPGTRLTVT.

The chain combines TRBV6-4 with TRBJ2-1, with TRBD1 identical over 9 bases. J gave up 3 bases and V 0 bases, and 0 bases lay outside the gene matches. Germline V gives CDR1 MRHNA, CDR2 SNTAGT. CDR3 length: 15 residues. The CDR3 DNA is TGTGCCAGCAGTGACTCGACAGGGGGCTACAATGAGCAGTTCTTC. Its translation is CASSDSTGGYNEQFF.

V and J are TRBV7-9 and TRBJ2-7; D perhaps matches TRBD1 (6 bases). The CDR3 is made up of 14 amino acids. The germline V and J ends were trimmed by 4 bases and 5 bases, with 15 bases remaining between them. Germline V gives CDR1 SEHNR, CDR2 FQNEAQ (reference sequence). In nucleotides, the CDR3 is TGTGCCAGCAGCTCCACAACAGGGCACCACGAGCAGTACGTC. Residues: CASSSTTGHHEQYV.

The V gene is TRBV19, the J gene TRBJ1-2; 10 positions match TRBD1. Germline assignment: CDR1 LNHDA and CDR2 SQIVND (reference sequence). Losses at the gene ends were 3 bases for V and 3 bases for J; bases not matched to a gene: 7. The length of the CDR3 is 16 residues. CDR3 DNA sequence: TGTGCCAGTAGTATGACCGGGACAGGGGCGGACTATGGCTACACCTTC. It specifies CASSMTGTGADYGYTF.

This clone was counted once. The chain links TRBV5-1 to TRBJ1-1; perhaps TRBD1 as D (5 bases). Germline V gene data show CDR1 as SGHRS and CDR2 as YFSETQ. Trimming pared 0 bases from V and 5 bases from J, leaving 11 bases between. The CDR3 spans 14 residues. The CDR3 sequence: CASSLGGTVTEAFF. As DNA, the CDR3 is TGCGCCAGCAGCTTGGGCGGGACGGTAACTGAAGCTTTCTTT.

CDR3 sequence reads: CASSILDRTTGYTF. Written as DNA, the CDR3 is TGTGCCAGTAGTATACTCGACAGGACGACTGGCTACACCTTC. This chain joins TRBV19 and TRBJ1-2; possibly TRBD1 for D (6 bases). Deletions cut 2 bases from V and 7 bases from J, with 14 bases between. Germline CDR1 and CDR2: LNHDA and SQIVND (reference sequence). The CDR3 covers 14 residues. The whole variable domain, filled in from reference TRBV19 and TRBJ1-2, reads DGGITQSPKYLFRKEGQNVTLSCEQNLNHDAMYWYRQDPGQGLRLIYYSQIVNDFQKGDIAEGYSVSREKKESFPLTVTSAQKNPTAFYLCASSILDRTTGYTFGSGTRLTVV.

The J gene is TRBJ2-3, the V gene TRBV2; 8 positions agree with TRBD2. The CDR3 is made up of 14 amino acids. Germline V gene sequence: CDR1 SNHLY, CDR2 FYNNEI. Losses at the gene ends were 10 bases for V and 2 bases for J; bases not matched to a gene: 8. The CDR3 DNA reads TGTGCCACGTCTTTAGCGGGGTACACAGATACGCAGTATTTT. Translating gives CATSLAGYTDTQYF.

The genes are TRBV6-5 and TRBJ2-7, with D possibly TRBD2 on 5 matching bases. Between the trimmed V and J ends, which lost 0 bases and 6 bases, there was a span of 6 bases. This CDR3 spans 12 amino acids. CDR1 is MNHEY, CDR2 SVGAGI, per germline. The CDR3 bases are TGTGCCAGCAGTTACTCTAGCGCCGAGCAGTACGTC. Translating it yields CASSYSSAEQYV.